This is a list of T cell receptor beta chains from one sample in a study of T cells in localized non-small cell lung cancer. Profiling relied on immunoSEQ multiplex PCR, and the TCRdb table lists in-frame clones only, not all of them. The repertoire has some 1,500 clones, more than 20% of them found once; the top ten carry approximately 12%. This sample comprised lung tumor tissue, obtained before any cancer treatment. The receptors were gathered from a male donor aged 60 or over with stage II lung adenocarcinoma. CDR3s include the opening cysteine and the closing phenylalanine or tryptophan. The D gene is left open where the match is weak. Only part of the rows carry a size: once, few, many, or a class if the clone is expanded.

j_gene,v_gene,len,d_gene,abundance,CDR3nt,CDR3aa
TRBJ1-3,TRBV28,15,NA,few,TGTGCCAGCAGTTTAATGGCAGGCTCGGGAAACACCATATATTTT,CASSLMAGSGNTIYF
TRBJ2-6,TRBV28,16,TRBD1,large,TGTGCCAGCGGGGGCAGGGGGCGTACCGGGGCCAACGTCCTGACTTTC,CASGGRGRTGANVLTF
TRBJ2-2,TRBV19,14,TRBD2,NA,TGTGCCAGTATCGCGGGAGGGCTCACCGGGGAGCTGTTTTTT,CASIAGGLTGELFF
TRBJ2-1,TRBV19,15,TRBD2,once,TGTGCCAGTAGTAAGGCGGGAGGGCATCTCTATGAGCAGTTCTTC,CASSKAGGHLYEQFF
TRBJ2-1,TRBV25-1,17,NA,NA,TGTGCCAGCAGTGACCCTCGCGTAGTGGTCCGGGACAATGAGCAGTTCTTC,CASSDPRVVVRDNEQFF
TRBJ2-5,TRBV11-3,16,NA,NA,TGTGCCAGCAGCTTACGGGGTGGACACCTCCAAGAGACCCAGTACTTC,CASSLRGGHLQETQYF
TRBJ1-1,TRBV11-3,15,TRBD1,medium-sized,TGTGCCAGCAGCCTCTACCACAGGGGGTACACTGAAGCTTTCTTT,CASSLYHRGYTEAFF
TRBJ2-3,TRBV19,18,TRBD2,NA,TGTGCCAGTAGTGGAGGGACTAGCGGGACCCCTAGCACAGATACGCAGTATTTT,CASSGGTSGTPSTDTQYF
TRBJ2-5,TRBV29-1,12,TRBD1,NA,TGCAGCGTTCGGGACAGGGAAGAGACCCAGTACTTC,CSVRDREETQYF
TRBJ2-7,TRBV29-1,14,TRBD1,NA,TGCAGCGTAGCCGGGACAGGTCGCTCCTACGAGCAGTACTTC,CSVAGTGRSYEQYF
TRBJ1-5,TRBV15,16,NA,NA,TGTGCCACCAGCTCGTCGATGAGGGGCGGGGATCAGCCCCAGCATTTT,CATSSSMRGGDQPQHF
TRBJ1-5,TRBV5-1,18,TRBD1,NA,TGCGCCAGCAGCTTGATCAGGGACAGGGGGCCCAGCAATCAGCCCCAGCATTTT,CASSLIRDRGPSNQPQHF
TRBJ1-1,TRBV29-1,15,TRBD1,NA,TGCAGCGCTGGACAGGGGGCGCGGGGGGACACTGAAGCTTTCTTT,CSAGQGARGDTEAFF
TRBJ2-3,TRBV11-3,15,TRBD2,medium-sized,TGTGCCAGCAGCCGACTAGCGGGAGGCACAGATACGCAGTATTTT,CASSRLAGGTDTQYF
TRBJ1-4,TRBV6-8,15,TRBD1,medium-sized,TGTGCCAGCAGTGCATCCGGGACAGGGAAGGAAAAACTGTTTTTT,CASSASGTGKEKLFF
TRBJ1-4,TRBV28,16,NA,NA,TGTGCCAGCAGTTCTGGACAAGCCAGGCGTAGGGAAAAACTGTTTTTT,CASSSGQARRREKLFF
TRBJ2-7,TRBV11-3,17,NA,few,TGTGCCAGCAGCTCCTCAGGCCTTGGGACCCGCCGTATAGAGCAGTACTTC,CASSSSGLGTRRIEQYF
TRBJ1-1,TRBV19,13,NA,few,TGTGCCAGTAGTATTGAGCGGTACACTGAAGCTTTCTTT,CASSIERYTEAFF
TRBJ2-2,TRBV19,16,TRBD2,NA,TGTGCCAGTAGTATAAGGGGGACTAGCATGGCCGGGGAGCTGTTTTTT,CASSIRGTSMAGELFF
TRBJ2-1,TRBV19,13,NA,NA,TGTGCCAGTAGTCCCCAGTTATACGATGAGCAGTTCTTC,CASSPQLYDEQFF
TRBJ1-4,TRBV6-8,17,NA,few,TGTGCCAGCAGTGATTCCCCACCGGGAGGGGGAAGAGAAAAACTGTTTTTT,CASSDSPPGGGREKLFF
TRBJ1-2,TRBV11-3,16,TRBD1,few,TGTGCCAGCAGCTTAAGGTTGACAGGGGGCGCGAGCGGCTACACCTTC,CASSLRLTGGASGYTF
TRBJ2-1,TRBV6-8,12,NA,medium-sized,TGTGCCAGCAAGGCAGGGGACAATGAGCAGTTCTTC,CASKAGDNEQFF
TRBJ2-7,TRBV28,15,TRBD1,NA,TGTGCCAGCAGTTTTCTGGCAGGGGGCTCCTACGAGCAGTACTTC,CASSFLAGGSYEQYF
TRBJ1-2,TRBV6-8,15,NA,few,TGTGCCACCTTCATTACAGGAACAGCTAACTATGGCTACACCTTC,CATFITGTANYGYTF
TRBJ2-1,TRBV29-1,14,TRBD2,NA,TGCAGCGCTAAACTAGCGGGAGGGGACAATGAGCAGTTCTTC,CSAKLAGGDNEQFF
TRBJ2-1,TRBV28,13,TRBD2,few,TGTGCCTCTACAGCGGGAGGTTACAATGAGCAGTTCTTC,CASTAGGYNEQFF
TRBJ1-3,TRBV6-8,15,NA,few,TGTGCCAGCTCGTTAGGAGCTTACTCTGGAAACACCATATATTTT,CASSLGAYSGNTIYF
TRBJ2-4,TRBV19,18,NA,NA,TGTGCCAGTAGTATGAGAATAGGGACCGGGGGAGCCAAAAACATTCAGTACTTC,CASSMRIGTGGAKNIQYF